This passage covers 17 T cell receptor beta chains from one sample sequenced in a study of blood T cell repertoires in COVID-19. The method was immunoSEQ multiplex PCR; TCRdb's version includes in-frame clones alone and lacks a portion of them. The data contain approximately 200,000 clones, 81% of them singletons. The sequenced sample was PBMCs or T cells enriched from blood (not recorded which). These receptors were obtained from a man aged 40-55 years who had recovered from COVID-19.

The chain joins TRBV5-4 to TRBJ2-1, with D tentatively TRBD2 (5 bases). There are 15 residues in the CDR3. Per the germline V gene, CDR1 is SGHNT and CDR2 is YYREEE (reference sequence). V shed 0 bases and J shed 8 bases, with 15 bases lying between them. Here the CDR3 reads CASSLDQRPLDEQFF. The CDR3 region has the DNA TGTGCCAGCAGCTTGGACCAGCGGCCTTTGGATGAGCAGTTCTTC.

This clone was recorded a few times. The chain combines TRBV18 with TRBJ1-2; D remains ambiguous. This CDR3 comprises 16 residues. Trimming pared 0 bases from V and 4 bases from J, leaving 15 bases between. Germline V gene sequence: CDR1 KGHSH, CDR2 LQKENI. The CDR3 is CASSPPGGGGGYGYTF. The CDR3 coding sequence is TGTGCCAGCTCACCACCGGGAGGCGGCGGCGGCTATGGCTACACCTTC.

This chain connects TRBV27 to TRBJ1-2, with TRBD1 as a possible D gene (5 bases). The V end was cut by 4 bases, the J end by 5 bases, with 11 bases between. This CDR3 is built from 13 residues. CDR1 and CDR2 (germline): MNHEY, SMNVEV (reference sequence). CDR3 residues: CASSSLGGYGYTF. The CDR3 DNA sequence: TGTGCCAGCAGTTCACTGGGGGGATATGGCTACACCTTC.

The rearrangement joins TRBV7-3 to TRBJ2-3, with D tentatively TRBD2 (5 bases). The CDR3 has 16 residues. With 1 base removed from V and 2 bases from J, the gap between germline ends came to 13 bases. Germline CDR1 and CDR2: SGHTA and FQGTGA. The CDR3 sequence is CASSLSGELYTDTQYF. CDR3 in DNA: TGTGCCAGCAGCTTAAGTGGGGAGCTTTACACAGATACGCAGTATTTT. The full variable domain, its missing parts supplied by reference TRBV7-3 and TRBJ2-3, is GAGVSQTPSNKVTEKGKYVELRCDPISGHTALYWYRQSLGQGPEFLIYFQGTGAADDSGLPNDRFFAVRPEGSVSTLKIQRTERGDSAVYLCASSLSGELYTDTQYFGPGTRLTVL.

This chain connects TRBV7-2 to TRBJ1-2, with TRBD1 matching over 9 bases. CDR3 length: 15 residues. V shed 5 bases and J 2 bases; nucleotides not matched to a gene: 6. CDR1 and CDR2 (germline): SGHTA, FQGNSA. CDR3 amino acids: CASSIRQGGNYGYTF. CDR3 bases: TGTGCCAGCAGCATAAGACAGGGGGGGAACTATGGCTACACCTTC.

V and J are TRBV11-2 and TRBJ2-1; tentative D call: TRBD2 (6 bases). Germline CDR1 is SGHAT and CDR2 is FQNNGV. The CDR3 extends over 17 amino acids. V was cut by 5 bases and J by 0 bases, with 17 bases left in between. This CDR3 reads CASSKYRDSLSYNEQFF. DNA of the CDR3: TGTGCCAGCAGCAAATACCGGGACTCCCTCTCCTACAATGAGCAGTTCTTC.

The chain employs TRBV13 and TRBJ2-5; D gene unclear. V lost 3 bases and J lost 5, with 7 bases in between. The CDR3 consists of 12 residues. The germline gives CDR1 PRHDT, CDR2 FYEKMQ (reference sequence). The CDR3 spells CASSLYRETQYF. In DNA form, the CDR3 reads TGTGCCAGCAGCTTGTACCGGGAGACCCAGTACTTC.

J is TRBJ2-3 and V is TRBV6-1; TRBD2 agrees at 8 bases. The V gene's germline CDR1 is MNHNS and CDR2 SASEGT. Trimming took 6 bases from V and 0 from J; bases not matched to a gene: 2. The CDR3 extends over 14 amino acids. DNA for the CDR3: TGTGCCAGCAGGACTAGCGAGAGCACAGATACGCAGTATTTT. Translated, it gives CASRTSESTDTQYF.

V is TRBV2 and J is TRBJ2-1; D might be TRBD2 (6 bases). The V gene lost 2 bases and the J gene lost 5 bases, with 13 bases spanning the gap. Germline V gene data show CDR1 as SNHLY and CDR2 as FYNNEI. The CDR3 spans 15 residues. This CDR3 reads CASSEWRTTDNEQFF. Written as DNA, the CDR3 is TGTGCCAGCAGTGAATGGCGGACTACCGACAATGAGCAGTTCTTC.

The V gene is TRBV11-2, the J gene TRBJ2-7, with 15 positions matching TRBD2. CDR3 length equals 15 residues. Germline assignment: CDR1 SGHAT and CDR2 FQNNGV. The trim removed 7 bases at V and 7 bases at J, leaving 8 bases unmatched. The CDR3 nucleotides read TGTGCCAGCACCTCAGGGACTAGCGGGAGGTCTGAGCAGTACTTC. This sequence encodes CASTSGTSGRSEQYF. The full variable domain, its missing parts supplied by reference TRBV11-2 and TRBJ2-7, is EAGVAQSPRYKIIEKRQSVAFWCNPISGHATLYWYQQILGQGPKLLIQFQNNGVVDDSQLPKDRFSAERLKGVDSTLKIQPAKLEDSAVYLCASTSGTSGRSEQYFGPGTRLTVT.

The chain combines TRBV6-5 with TRBJ2-7, with 7 bases matching TRBD2. This CDR3 comprises 14 residues. V dropped 5 bases and J dropped 1; count of bases not matched to a gene: 5. Germline CDR1 reads MNHEY; CDR2 reads SVGAGI. The CDR3 region is CASSLLLASYEQYF. CDR3 DNA sequence: TGTGCCAGCAGTCTGTTACTAGCGTCCTACGAGCAGTACTTC.

V and J are TRBV5-1 and TRBJ1-2, with D uncertain. Trimming left V 0 bases short and J 8 bases short, with 20 bases between. Per the germline V gene, CDR1 is SGHRS and CDR2 is YFSETQ. The CDR3 loop spans 16 amino acids. The CDR3 is CASSLAPPTGGRGYTF. CDR3 DNA sequence: TGCGCCAGCAGCTTGGCCCCCCCCACGGGCGGGAGGGGCTACACCTTC.

V and J are TRBV19 and TRBJ1-5; D possibly corresponds to TRBD1 (6 bases). V gave up 3 bases and J gave up 4 bases, with 10 bases separating them. Germline CDR1 reads LNHDA; CDR2 reads SQIVND (reference sequence). The CDR3 contains 14 residues. Here the CDR3 DNA reads TGTGCCAGTAGTATCCGGCAGGGGAATCAGCCCCAGCATTTT. Its translation: CASSIRQGNQPQHF.

This chain uses TRBV7-9 with TRBJ1-2; perhaps TRBD1 as D (5 bases). The CDR3 totals 15 residues. Germline V gene data show CDR1 as SEHNR and CDR2 as FQNEAQ (reference sequence). V was trimmed by 5 bases and J by 2 bases, leaving 15 bases between them. The CDR3 reads CASSPRVMGNYGYTF. For the CDR3, the DNA is TGTGCCAGCAGCCCCAGGGTCATGGGGAACTATGGCTACACCTTC.

The rearrangement links TRBV21-1 to TRBJ1-5. TRBV21-1 is an annotated pseudogene. The CDR3 totals 17 residues. The CDR3 nucleotides are TGTGCCAGCAGCAAAGTAAAATCGTTCTATAGCAATCAGCCCCAGCATTTT. Protein: CASSKVKSFYSNQPQHF.

V is TRBV18 and J is TRBJ1-1; possible D gene TRBD1, 5 bases. V lost 2 bases and J 1 base, leaving 8 bases between the germline ends. The CDR3 is 14 residues long. CDR1 and CDR2 (germline): KGHSH, LQKENI. CDR3 protein: CASSPKTANTEAFF. CDR3 in DNA: TGTGCCAGCTCACCAAAGACAGCGAACACTGAAGCTTTCTTT.

The genes are TRBV27 and TRBJ1-2; 7 nucleotides agree with TRBD1. The germline gives CDR1 MNHEY, CDR2 SMNVEV (reference sequence). With 7 bases clipped from V and 8 bases from J, the junction kept 13 bases outside the gene matches. CDR3 length: 14 residues. The CDR3, as DNA: TGTGCCAGCAACGCGCTCTACAGGGGAGGCGGCTACACCTTC. It encodes CASNALYRGGGYTF.